Following are 13 T cell receptor beta chains from one sample sequenced in a study of shared T cell receptors in the human thymus. Produced via immunoSEQ multiplex PCR; TCRdb's table is partial and in-frame only. The profile shows 550,000 to 800,000 clones, approximately 85% of them singletons. The sample was also reused in another study, on human thymus T cells.

The specimen sequenced was thymocytes. The receptor source for this set is a girl under two years old with a congenital heart defect.

V gene TRBV20-1 combines with J gene TRBJ1-1, with D maybe TRBD1 (5 bases). The CDR3 covers 11 residues. Trimming removed 5 bases from V and 3 bases from J, with 7 bases in between. CDR1 and CDR2 (germline): DFQATT, SNEGSKA (reference sequence). The CDR3: CSAGADTEAFF. CDR3 bases: TGCAGTGCTGGGGCGGACACTGAAGCTTTCTTT.

This clone has a single count. This sequence joins TRBV15 and TRBJ2-3, with 9 positions matching TRBD2. The CDR3 runs to 15 residues. Germline trimming cut 1 base from V and 8 bases from J; bases unmatched to any gene: 7. Germline V gene sequence: CDR1 LNHNV, CDR2 YYDKDF (reference sequence). In DNA form, the CDR3 reads TGTGCCACCAGCAGAGCTAGCGGGGTCTCAGTTACGCAGTATTTT. It specifies CATSRASGVSVTQYF.

The chain has TRBV11-3 and TRBJ1-1, with 9 nucleotides matching TRBD1. With V trimmed by 4 bases and J by 3 bases, 15 bases remained unmatched. The V gene's germline CDR1 is SGHNT and CDR2 YENEEA. This CDR3 region has 18 residues. CDR3 protein: CASSSRVGTGYVDTEAFF. CDR3 DNA sequence: TGTGCCAGCAGCTCAAGGGTGGGGACAGGGTATGTGGACACTGAAGCTTTCTTT.

The chain has TRBV5-5 and TRBJ1-1, with TRBD1 as a possible D gene (6 bases). CDR1 is SGHKS and CDR2 is YYEKEE in the germline V gene (reference sequence). The CDR3 is 15 residues long. Trimming shortened V by 3 bases and J by 1 base, and 13 bases separated the two germline ends. The CDR3 sequence: CASSYRPTGNTEAFF. The CDR3 bases are TGTGCCAGCAGCTACCGACCGACAGGGAACACTGAAGCTTTCTTT. The variable domain in full, completed from reference TRBV5-5 and TRBJ1-1, reads DAGVTQSPTHLIKTRGQQVTLRCSPISGHKSVSWYQQVLGQGPQFIFQYYEKEERGRGNFPDRFSARQFPNYSSELNVNALLLGDSALYLCASSYRPTGNTEAFFGQGTRLTVV.

This sequence joins TRBV5-1 and TRBJ2-1; 9 bases agree with TRBD1. This CDR3 contains 16 residues. Germline values: CDR1 SGHRS, CDR2 YFSETQ. With 4 bases clipped from V and 6 bases from J, the junction kept 11 bases outside the gene matches. The CDR3 sequence is CASSPGQGRPPNEQFF. CDR3 DNA: TGCGCCAGCAGCCCAGGACAGGGGAGGCCCCCCAATGAGCAGTTCTTC.

This CDR3 is CASSPGGRGAFF. The CDR3 DNA follows: TGTGCCAGCAGCCCGGGTGGCAGGGGTGCTTTCTTT. The chain uses TRBV5-4 and TRBJ1-1, with a weak D call TRBD1 (6 bases). Germline assignment: CDR1 SGHNT and CDR2 YYREEE (reference sequence). Between the trimmed V and J ends, which lost 4 bases and 11 bases, there was a span of 15 bases. The CDR3 contains 12 residues. Based on the CDR3 plus reference TRBV5-4 and TRBJ1-1, the full variable domain is ETGVTQSPTHLIKTRGQQVTLRCSSQSGHNTVSWYQQALGQGPQFIFQYYREEENGRGNFPPRFSGLQFPNYSSELNVNALELDDSALYLCASSPGGRGAFFGQGTRLTVV.

This clone has more than one count but fewer than ten. The chain recombines TRBV19 with TRBJ1-5; perhaps TRBD1 as D (6 bases). The CDR3 consists of 16 residues. The V end lost 3 bases, the J end lost 1 base, and 13 bases lay between the germline ends. The V gene's germline CDR1 is LNHDA and CDR2 SQIVND (reference sequence). In DNA form, the CDR3 reads TGTGCCAGTAGTATTCCGGGGGGCCGAAGCAATCAGCCCCAGCATTTT. This translates into CASSIPGGRSNQPQHF.

The chain is built from TRBV18 and TRBJ1-2; D remains unclear. Germline CDR1 reads KGHSH; CDR2 reads LQKENI. V was trimmed by 5 bases and J by 4 bases, leaving 14 bases between them. The CDR3 extends over 14 amino acids. CDR3 coding DNA: TGTGCCAGCTCAGCTCCTAGCAGATCCTATGGCTACACCTTC. It is translated as CASSAPSRSYGYTF.

The gene calls are TRBV19 and TRBJ1-5; 8 positions agree with TRBD1. Germline CDR1 and CDR2: LNHDA and SQIVND (reference sequence). V gave up 3 bases and J gave up 6 bases; unmatched junction bases: 13. The CDR3 covers 17 residues. CDR3 DNA: TGTGCCAGTAGTATGGGCCGGAGGACAGGGTTTAGTCAGCCCCAGCATTTT. It codes for CASSMGRRTGFSQPQHF.

This clone was seen more than once but under ten times. The chain employs TRBV28 and TRBJ2-7, with TRBD1 matching over 11 bases. The CDR3 covers 14 residues. Looked up from germline, CDR1 is MDHEN and CDR2 is SYDVKM. The V gene end was trimmed by 2 bases and the J gene end by 4 bases; junction bases not matched to a gene: 1. As DNA, the CDR3 is TGTGCCAGCAGTTTAGGGACAGGGGGGTACGAGCAGTACTTC. Its protein product is CASSLGTGGYEQYF.

The V call is TRBV7-7, the J call TRBJ2-7; D remains ambiguous. CDR3 length: 14 amino acids. With 0 bases removed from V and 2 bases from J, the gap between germline ends came to 8 bases. The germline V gene has CDR1 SSHAT and CDR2 FNYEAQ (reference sequence). The CDR3 loop reads CASSLALSTYEQYF. The CDR3, as DNA: TGTGCCAGCAGCTTAGCACTTTCTACCTACGAGCAGTACTTC.

The chain couples TRBV12-5 to TRBJ2-4; D remains unclear. Germline CDR1 LGHNT, CDR2 FRNRAP. The CDR3 totals 17 residues. Trimming removed 5 bases at V and 0 bases at J, with 17 bases between. This CDR3 is CASGLSPQSLAKNIQYF. The CDR3 coding sequence is TGTGCTAGTGGTCTCTCTCCTCAAAGCCTAGCCAAAAACATTCAGTACTTC. Drawing the rest from reference TRBV12-5 and TRBJ2-4, the complete variable domain is DARVTQTPRHKVTEMGQEVTMRCQPILGHNTVFWYRQTMMQGLELLAYFRNRAPLDDSGMPKDRFSAEMPDATLATLKIQPSEPRDSAVYFCASGLSPQSLAKNIQYFGAGTRLSVL.

This chain joins TRBV4-3 and TRBJ1-1, with 7 bases lining up with TRBD1. Per the germline V gene, CDR1 is LGHNA and CDR2 is YSLEER. V shed 6 bases, J shed 8 bases, and the junction held 18 bases outside the gene matches. The CDR3 has 16 residues. This CDR3 is CASRRTGPLRREEAFF. CDR3 in DNA: TGCGCCAGCAGACGGACAGGCCCGTTGAGGAGGGAGGAAGCTTTCTTT.